These T cell receptor beta chains were read from a single sample in a study of identifying expanded T cells in peripheral blood. Sequenced by immunoSEQ multiplex PCR; TCRdb stores in-frame clones only, minus some. The sample consists of approximately 100,000 clones, 88% of them appearing once. The sample was blood. The receptors come from a person between 18 and 75 years old in good health. Each CDR3 is given with its conserved first and last residue. Fields, in order: CDR3 length, clone size, J gene, V gene, D gene, CDR3 DNA, CDR3 protein. The D gene is left open where the match is weak. Clone size is not always given. Where it is, it says once, few, many or a class for expanded clones.

16	few	TRBJ2-2	TRBV7-9	NA	TGTGCCAGCAGCTTCCCTCTAGGGGAGGGGGCCGGGGAGCTGTTTTTT	CASSFPLGEGAGELFF
15	once	TRBJ1-5	TRBV23-1	TRBD1	TGCGCCAGCAGTCATCGGGACAGGGGTTATCAGCCCCAGCATTTT	CASSHRDRGYQPQHF
15	NA	TRBJ1-5	TRBV5-6	TRBD1	TGTGCCAGCACTAGAAGGGGGCTGGGCAATCAGCCCCAGCATTTT	CASTRRGLGNQPQHF
18	NA	TRBJ2-7	TRBV28	NA	TGTGCCAGCAGTTTATATGTTGGGGACGGGACGTGGGTGGGCGAGCAGTACTTC	CASSLYVGDGTWVGEQYF
13	NA	TRBJ2-7	TRBV7-9	TRBD2	TGTGCCACCCACCCAGCGGGACCCTACGAGCAGTACTTC	CATHPAGPYEQYF
14	NA	TRBJ1-2	TRBV7-9	NA	TGTGCCAGCAGCCGACAGTCGCTTAACTATGGCTACACCTTC	CASSRQSLNYGYTF
15	NA	TRBJ2-5	TRBV4-1	NA	TGCGCCAGCAGCCAAGCGGCAGGTGGAGGAGAGACCCAGTACTTC	CASSQAAGGGETQYF
15	NA	TRBJ1-5	TRBV7-2	NA	TGTGCCAGCAGCTTACAACAGGGTAGCAATCAGCCCCAGCATTTT	CASSLQQGSNQPQHF
14	once	TRBJ2-7	TRBV23-1	TRBD2	TGCGCCAGCAGGAGACTAGCGGGGACCTACGAGCAGTACTTC	CASRRLAGTYEQYF
15	NA	TRBJ2-5	TRBV7-9	NA	TGTGCCAGCAGCCGGGGGGACAGCGAGCAAGAGACCCAGTACTTC	CASSRGDSEQETQYF
14	NA	TRBJ2-1	TRBV6-6	TRBD2	TGTGCCAGCAGTAGACTAGCGGGATACAATGAGCAGTTCTTC	CASSRLAGYNEQFF
14	NA	TRBJ2-7	TRBV29-1	NA	TGCAGCCCCTGGGGGCCCCCTAGCTCCTACGAGCAGTACTTC	CSPWGPPSSYEQYF
14	NA	TRBJ1-2	TRBV15	NA	TGTGCCACCAGCAGAGAGACAGTTCTCTATGGCTACACCTTC	CATSRETVLYGYTF
15	NA	TRBJ1-2	TRBV15	TRBD1	TGTGCCACCAGCAGAGGACAGGGCTCTAACTATGGCTACACCTTC	CATSRGQGSNYGYTF
16	NA	TRBJ2-3	TRBV9	TRBD1	TGTGCCAGCAGCTCGCGACAGGGGGGTGGGACAGATACGCAGTATTTT	CASSSRQGGGTDTQYF
13	NA	TRBJ1-4	TRBV6-4	NA	TGTGCCAGCAGTGACTCCTTAGGGGGAAAACTGTTTTTT	CASSDSLGGKLFF
16	NA	TRBJ2-3	TRBV11-2	TRBD2	TGTGCCAGCAGCCCCAGACTAGCGTCTAGCACAGATACGCAGTATTTT	CASSPRLASSTDTQYF
13	NA	TRBJ1-2	TRBV12-5	NA	TGTGCTAGTGCCCGGGGGGGCGGTTATGGCTACACCTTC	CASARGGGYGYTF
13	NA	TRBJ2-5	TRBV30	NA	TGTGCCTGGAGTGGGGTCGGTCAAGAGACCCAGTACTTC	CAWSGVGQETQYF
19	NA	TRBJ2-7	TRBV28	TRBD2	TGTGCCAGCAGTTCACCATCAACTAGCGGGAGTTCCCAAAGTAGCGAGCAGTACTTC	CASSSPSTSGSSQSSEQYF
14	few	TRBJ1-2	TRBV7-9	NA	TGTGCCAGCCGCTTAGTTGGACGGAGGAATGGCTACACCTTC	CASRLVGRRNGYTF
13	NA	TRBJ1-5	TRBV6-1	NA	TGTGCCAGCAGCCCATTGGAGACAGCGGCCCAGCATTTT	CASSPLETAAQHF
15	once	TRBJ2-1	TRBV14	TRBD1	TGTGCCAGCAGCCAACGTGGGGACAGGCTAAATGAGCAGTTCTTC	CASSQRGDRLNEQFF
13	NA	TRBJ1-2	TRBV7-9	NA	TGTGCCAGCAGCTTAGCTGAGGACTATGGCTACACCTTC	CASSLAEDYGYTF
15	NA	TRBJ1-4	TRBV4-1	NA	TGCGCCAGCAGCCAATACGGGGGGGTGAGTGAAAAACTGTTTTTT	CASSQYGGVSEKLFF
15	once	TRBJ1-3	TRBV7-2	NA	TGTGCCAGCAGCCACATCATGGGGTATGGAAACACCATATATTTT	CASSHIMGYGNTIYF
15	NA	TRBJ2-3	TRBV7-2	NA	TGTGCCAGCAGCTTTAAGGTGGGAGGAGGAAATACGCAGTATTTT	CASSFKVGGGNTQYF
15	NA	TRBJ1-5	TRBV25-1	NA	TGTGCCAGCAGTTTGCGACGGGCGAGCAATCAGCCCCAGCATTTT	CASSLRRASNQPQHF
14	NA	TRBJ2-1	TRBV13	NA	TGTGCCAGCAGCTTTTCGGCCGCTCGTATTGAGCAGTTCTTC	CASSFSAARIEQFF
15	NA	TRBJ1-1	TRBV7-9	NA	TGTGCCAGCACCAACCCCCCGGGCGCGGGGACTGAAGCTTTCTTT	CASTNPPGAGTEAFF
12	NA	TRBJ1-2	TRBV6-5	NA	TGTGACCCGTACGGGGGAGTCTATGGCTACACCTTC	CDPYGGVYGYTF
15	few	TRBJ2-3	TRBV5-6	TRBD2	TGTGCCTCACGACTGGCGGGAGGGCCTCGAGATACGCAGTATTTT	CASRLAGGPRDTQYF
12	NA	TRBJ1-4	TRBV6-5	NA	TGTGCCAGCAGAGACGGCCATGAAAAACTGTTTTTT	CASRDGHEKLFF
15	NA	TRBJ1-4	TRBV5-1	NA	TGCGCCAGCAGCTTGATAGGTTCCACTAATGAAAAACTGTTTTTT	CASSLIGSTNEKLFF
15	NA	TRBJ2-7	TRBV2	TRBD1	TGTGCCAGCAGTATAGACAGGGGGTTATCCTACGAGCAGTACTTC	CASSIDRGLSYEQYF
13	NA	TRBJ2-7	TRBV7-6	TRBD1	TGTGCCAGCAGCCTCGACAGGGTGAACGAGCAGTACTTC	CASSLDRVNEQYF
14	NA	TRBJ2-5	TRBV7-6	TRBD2	TGTGCCAGCAGCCCCGGGGGGACCGGGGAGACCCAGTACTTC	CASSPGGTGETQYF
14	NA	TRBJ1-4	TRBV5-1	NA	TGCGCCAGCAGTTTGGACCGGGTTAAGGAAAAACTGTTTTTT	CASSLDRVKEKLFF
13	NA	TRBJ1-2	TRBV7-8	NA	TGTGCCAGCGGGACGGCGGGGGTTGAAGGCTACACCTTC	CASGTAGVEGYTF
15	NA	TRBJ2-7	TRBV7-8	TRBD1	TGTGCCAGCAGCCTACAGGGGCTAGACGGGATGGGGCAGTACTTC	CASSLQGLDGMGQYF
12	few	TRBJ1-5	TRBV6-1	NA	TGTGCCAGCAGCCCACGAGATCAGCCCCAGCATTTT	CASSPRDQPQHF
15	NA	TRBJ2-7	TRBV29-1	NA	TGCAGCGTGGGGGGGGCGGGGCTCAGGTCCTACGAGCAGTACTTC	CSVGGAGLRSYEQYF
14	once	TRBJ1-2	TRBV4-1	NA	TGCGCCAGCAGCCAAGATCGGGGAGGGGATGGCTACACCTTC	CASSQDRGGDGYTF
15	NA	TRBJ2-7	TRBV7-2	NA	TGTGCCAGCAGCTTAGATCGGGACCCTTCCTACGAGCAGTACTTC	CASSLDRDPSYEQYF
16	NA	TRBJ1-2	TRBV6-6	NA	TGTGCCAGCAGTTTACAGGTTCAACTGGCTAACTATGGCTACACCTTC	CASSLQVQLANYGYTF
14	NA	TRBJ1-2	TRBV18	TRBD1	TGTGCCAGCTCCCCTGCCCGGGACAGCTATGGCTACACCTTC	CASSPARDSYGYTF